The entry that follows covers one TCR beta chain sequence. Profiling relied on immunoSEQ multiplex PCR, and the TCRdb table lists in-frame clones only, not all of them. The data hold 25,000 to 35,000 clones, with about 91% observed a single time. The CDR3 loop spans 18 amino acids. Germline V CDR1 and CDR2: SGHRS, YFSETQ. V gave up 4 bases and J gave up 1 base; unmatched junction bases: 13. The data belong to a study of blood T cell repertoires in COVID-19. Whole-study context: Collection of acute and convalescent COVID-19 samples took place in the United States, Italy and Spain. Sources were T cells, B-cell-depleted T cells, or PBMCs; the material itself was cDNA or gDNA.

The chain carries TRBV5-1 and TRBJ2-3; 9 bases align to TRBD2. This sequence was found in a human donor with acute or convalescent COVID-19. The donor label of this sample is uncertain. Sequencing was done on a sample of peripheral blood. DNA of the CDR3: TGCGCCAGCAGCCGAGGGGGTTCGGCGGGAGGGCGCACAGATACGCAGTATTTT. Protein product: CASSRGGSAGGRTDTQYF.